This entry is about one T cell receptor (beta chain). As yet, its antigen is unknown. Trimming cost V 5 bases and J 7 bases, with 21 bases left between them. CDR1 is LGHNA, CDR2 YSLEER, per germline. The CDR3 has 15 residues. This specimen belongs to a study of regulatory T cells in long-lasting Graves disease. Study as a whole: By definition, persistent Graves' disease involved antithyroid drugs for over 5 years alongside positive TSH receptor antibodies.

General study results and limits: Persistent Graves' disease cases displayed lower TCR diversity than newly diagnosed ones.

According to the study, TCR beta libraries were built with iRepertoire HTBI primers and CDR3-region Arm-PCR. Via MiXCR, TCRdb re-called the multiplex PCR reads, giving one row per CDR3 protein. The sample gives over 250,000 distinct CDR3 sequences, around 23% of which show up once; roughly three fifths is in the top ten. Time point defined: persistent/refractory GD, antithyroid drugs over 5 years with positive TRAb. RNA extracted from PBMCs served as the sequencing template. The TCR sequence derives from a female donor with Graves disease. The chain has TRBV4-3 and TRBJ2-7; maybe TRBD1 (6 bases). Sample: peripheral blood mononuclear cells (PBMCs), taken when the disease was refractory, from a patient treated with antithyroid drugs. The CDR3 bases are TGCGCCAGCAGCTTGGACAGCTATTCTGCTAGGGAGCAGTACTTC. Protein product: CASSLDSYSAREQYF.